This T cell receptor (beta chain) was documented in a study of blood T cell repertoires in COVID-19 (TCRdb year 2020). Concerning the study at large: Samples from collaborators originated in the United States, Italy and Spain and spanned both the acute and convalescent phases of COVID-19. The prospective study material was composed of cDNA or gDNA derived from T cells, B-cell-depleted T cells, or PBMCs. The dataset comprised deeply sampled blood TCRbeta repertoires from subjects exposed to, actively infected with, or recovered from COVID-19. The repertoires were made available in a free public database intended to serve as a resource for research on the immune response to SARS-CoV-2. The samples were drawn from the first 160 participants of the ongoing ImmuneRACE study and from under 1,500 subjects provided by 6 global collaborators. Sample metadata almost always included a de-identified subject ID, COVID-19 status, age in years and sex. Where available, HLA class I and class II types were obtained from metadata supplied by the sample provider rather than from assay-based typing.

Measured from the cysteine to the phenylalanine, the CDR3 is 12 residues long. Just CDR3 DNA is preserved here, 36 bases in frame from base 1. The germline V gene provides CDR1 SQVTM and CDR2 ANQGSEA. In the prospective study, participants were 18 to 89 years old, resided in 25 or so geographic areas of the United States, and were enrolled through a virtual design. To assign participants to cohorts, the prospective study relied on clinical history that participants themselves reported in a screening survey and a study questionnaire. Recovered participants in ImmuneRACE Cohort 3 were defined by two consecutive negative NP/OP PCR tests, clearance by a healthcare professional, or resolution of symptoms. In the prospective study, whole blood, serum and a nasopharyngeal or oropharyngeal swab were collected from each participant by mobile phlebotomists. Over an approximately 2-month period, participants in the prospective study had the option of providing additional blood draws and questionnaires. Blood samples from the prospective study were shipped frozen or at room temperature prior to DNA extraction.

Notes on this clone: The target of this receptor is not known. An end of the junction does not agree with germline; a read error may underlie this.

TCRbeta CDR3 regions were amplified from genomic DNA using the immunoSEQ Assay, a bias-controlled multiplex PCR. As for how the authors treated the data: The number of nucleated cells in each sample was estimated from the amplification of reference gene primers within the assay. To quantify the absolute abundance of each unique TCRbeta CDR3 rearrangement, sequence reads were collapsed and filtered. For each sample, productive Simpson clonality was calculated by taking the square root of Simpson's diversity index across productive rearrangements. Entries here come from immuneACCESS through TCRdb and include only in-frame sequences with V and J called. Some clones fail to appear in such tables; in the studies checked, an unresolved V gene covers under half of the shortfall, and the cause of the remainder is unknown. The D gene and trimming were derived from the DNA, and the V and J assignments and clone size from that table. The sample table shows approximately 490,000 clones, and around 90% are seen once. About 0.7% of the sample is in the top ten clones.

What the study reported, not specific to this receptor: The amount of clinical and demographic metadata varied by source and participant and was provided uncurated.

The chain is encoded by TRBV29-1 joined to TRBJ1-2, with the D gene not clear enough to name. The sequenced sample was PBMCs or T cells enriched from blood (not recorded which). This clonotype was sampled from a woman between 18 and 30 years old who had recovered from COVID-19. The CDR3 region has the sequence CSGETSRYGYTF. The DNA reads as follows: TGCAGCGGTGAAACGAGCCGCTATGGCTACACCTTC.